This is a list of T cell receptor beta chains from one sample in a study of control samples from healthy donors and cancer patients. This table comes from immunoSEQ multiplex PCR, and its TCRdb copy is limited to in-frame clones, with some not included. The sample contains some 200,000 clones, roughly 91% of which appear only once. The specimen sequenced was blood. Receptors were obtained from a woman aged 25-40 years in good health. Each CDR3 is given with its conserved first and last residue. D genes are given only for firm matches. Size is omitted from some rows. Given values are once, few, many or a class for expanded clones.

>13|.|TRBJ1-4|.|TRBV12-3/TRBV12-4
CASSLPGYEKLFF
TGTGCCAGCAGTTTACCAGGGTACGAAAAACTGTTTTTT
>14|.|TRBJ1-5|.|TRBV4-1
CASSPGAGNQPQHF
TGCGCCAGCAGCCCCGGGGCGGGAAATCAGCCCCAGCATTTT
>15|TRBD2|TRBJ2-1|.|TRBV6-1
CASSEWLAGVNEQFF
TGTGCCAGCAGTGAATGGCTAGCGGGGGTTAATGAGCAGTTCTTC
>12|TRBD2|TRBJ2-7|.|TRBV28
CASTSGGYEQYF
TGTGCCAGCACCTCGGGGGGCTACGAGCAGTACTTC
>14|TRBD1|TRBJ2-1|.|TRBV19
CASSIEGAAGEQFF
TGTGCCAGTAGTATCGAGGGGGCAGCTGGGGAGCAGTTCTTC
>15|TRBD2|TRBJ2-2|.|TRBV6-6
CASSYTSGSPGELFF
TGTGCCAGCAGTTACACTAGCGGGAGCCCCGGGGAGCTGTTTTTT
>14|.|TRBJ2-3|.|TRBV10-3
CAISAGAPPDTQYF
TGTGCCATCAGTGCGGGAGCCCCCCCAGATACGCAGTATTTT
>12|.|TRBJ1-1|.|TRBV7-9
CASGGADTEAFF
TGTGCCAGCGGGGGGGCGGACACTGAAGCTTTCTTT
>15|TRBD2|TRBJ2-1|.|TRBV5-6
CASSLLAGGRNEQFF
TGTGCCAGCAGCCTACTAGCGGGGGGGCGGAATGAGCAGTTCTTC
>15|.|TRBJ2-3|.|TRBV3-1/TRBV3-2
CASSQDRTGTDTQYF
TGTGCCAGCAGCCAAGATCGGACTGGCACAGATACGCAGTATTTT
>13|TRBD1|TRBJ2-1|few|TRBV5-6
CASRGTGYNEQFF
TGTGCCAGCAGGGGGACAGGGTACAATGAGCAGTTCTTC
>14|.|TRBJ1-1|.|TRBV28
CASTTLRGNTEAFF
TGTGCCAGCACTACACTCAGGGGTAACACTGAAGCTTTCTTT
>14|TRBD1|TRBJ2-5|.|TRBV5-1
CASSATTGVETQYF
TGCGCCAGCAGCGCCACGACAGGGGTAGAGACCCAGTACTTC
>15|.|TRBJ1-3|.|TRBV5-1
CASSLAGAPGNTIYF
TGCGCCAGCAGCTTGGCGGGGGCGCCTGGAAACACCATATATTTT
>13|.|TRBJ2-6|once|TRBV29-1
CSVEGSGANVLTF
TGCAGCGTTGAAGGGTCTGGGGCCAACGTCCTGACTTTC